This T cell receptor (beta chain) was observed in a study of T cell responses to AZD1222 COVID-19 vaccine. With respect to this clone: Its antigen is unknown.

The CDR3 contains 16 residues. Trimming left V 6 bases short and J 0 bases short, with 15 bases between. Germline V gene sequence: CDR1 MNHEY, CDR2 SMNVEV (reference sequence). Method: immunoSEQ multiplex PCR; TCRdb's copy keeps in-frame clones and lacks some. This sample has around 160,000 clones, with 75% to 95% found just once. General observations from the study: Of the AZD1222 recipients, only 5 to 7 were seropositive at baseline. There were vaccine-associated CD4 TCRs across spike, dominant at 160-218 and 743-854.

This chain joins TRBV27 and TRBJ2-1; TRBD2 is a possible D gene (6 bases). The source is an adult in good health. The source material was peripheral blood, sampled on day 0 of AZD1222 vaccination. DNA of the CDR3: TGTGCCAGCAGCCCCTCTCTCGGGAGCTCCTACAATGAGCAGTTCTTC. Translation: CASSPSLGSSYNEQFF.